Following are 13 T cell receptor beta chains from one sample sequenced in a study of T cells after somatic rescue of genetic block. The table came from immunoSEQ multiplex PCR; TCRdb's copy has only in-frame clones and leaves some out. The sample holds 68,000 or so clones; roughly 92% are singletons and the top ten take 2.9%. The sequenced material came from peripheral blood mononuclear cells (PBMCs). Receptors were obtained from a man aged 35-49 years.

The chain has TRBV6-5 and TRBJ2-7; TRBD2 agrees at 7 bases. The V gene end was trimmed by 7 bases and the J gene end by 3 bases; junction bases not matched to a gene: 12. The CDR3 covers 15 residues. Looked up from germline, CDR1 is MNHEY and CDR2 is SVGAGI. CDR3 DNA sequence: TGTGCCAGCACCTCCCGGTACGGGGAGGGCTACGAGCAGTACTTC. Its translation is CASTSRYGEGYEQYF.

The chain has TRBV5-5 and TRBJ1-4, with TRBD1 as a possible D gene (5 bases). Trimming took off 7 bases at V and 11 bases at J, with 15 bases between the two ends. CDR3 size: 12 residues. CDR1 SGHKS and CDR2 YYEKEE come from the germline V gene (reference sequence). The CDR3 loop is CASPAGKEKLFF. The CDR3 region has the DNA TGTGCCAGCCCGGCAGGGAAGGAGAAACTGTTTTTT.

This clone was counted a single time. This chain connects TRBV2 to TRBJ2-1; the D gene is possibly TRBD1 (6 bases). Trimming removed 5 bases from V and 2 bases from J, with 10 bases in between. This CDR3 has 14 residues. Germline V CDR1 and CDR2: SNHLY, FYNNEI. Written as DNA, the CDR3 is TGTGCCAGCAGTCAGGGGTTAACCTACAATGAGCAGTTCTTC. Residues: CASSQGLTYNEQFF.

The chain couples TRBV18 to TRBJ2-7; D might be TRBD2 (5 bases). The V end lost 4 bases, the J end lost 0 bases, and 10 bases lay between the germline ends. The CDR3 is 14 residues long. In germline, CDR1 is KGHSH, CDR2 LQKENI. CDR3 in amino acids: CASSRELSSYEQYF. CDR3 coding DNA: TGTGCCAGCTCACGGGAGTTGAGCTCCTACGAGCAGTACTTC.

This chain joins TRBV19 and TRBJ2-1; 8 bases map to TRBD2. This CDR3 spans 14 amino acids. The junction had 5 bases not matched to a gene; V was cut back by 3 bases and J by 7 bases. Germline-derived CDR1 and CDR2 are LNHDA and SQIVND (reference sequence). DNA for the CDR3: TGTGCCAGTAGTATGTCGGGAGGGGGGAATGAGCAGTTCTTC. Translated, it gives CASSMSGGGNEQFF.

In DNA form, the CDR3 reads TGCGCCAGCAGCCAGTCGACAGGACACAAGACCCAGTACTTC. Translation gives CASSQSTGHKTQYF. The V gene is TRBV4-1, the J gene TRBJ2-5; D may be TRBD1 (6 bases). CDR3 length equals 14 residues. CDR1 is MGHRA and CDR2 is YSYEKL in the germline V gene. Trimming removed 3 bases at V and 6 bases at J, with 14 bases between.

This clone was recorded a few times. V and J are TRBV2 and TRBJ1-6; D is ambiguous. V shed 3 bases and J shed 8 bases, with 11 bases lying between them. Per the germline V gene, CDR1 is SNHLY and CDR2 is FYNNEI. CDR3 length: 14 amino acids. The CDR3 spells CASSDWYQDSPLHF. The DNA of the CDR3 is TGTGCCAGCAGTGATTGGTATCAGGATTCACCCCTCCACTTT.

J is TRBJ2-1 and V is TRBV19; no clear D. Per the germline V gene, CDR1 is LNHDA and CDR2 is SQIVND (reference sequence). The CDR3 totals 12 residues. V shed 1 base and J shed 9 bases, with 7 bases lying between them. Here the CDR3 reads CASSIGIREQFF. Written as DNA, the CDR3 is TGTGCCAGTAGTATAGGAATCCGTGAGCAGTTCTTC.

V is TRBV7-9 and J is TRBJ1-4; no clear D gene. Germline-derived CDR1 and CDR2 are SEHNR and FQNEAQ (reference sequence). This CDR3 comprises 11 residues. Trimming removed 5 bases from V and 15 bases from J, with 13 bases in between. CDR3 loop: CASSLTEKMFF. The DNA for the CDR3 is TGTGCCAGCAGCCTCACCGAAAAGATGTTTTTT.

The chain links TRBV4-2 to TRBJ2-7; TRBD2 matches 8 bases. The junction had 5 bases not matched to a gene; V was cut back by 1 base and J by 3 bases. The length of the CDR3 is 15 residues. Germline V gene lookup returns CDR1 LGHNA and CDR2 YNFKEQ. CDR3 in amino acids: CASSQVSGSGYEQYF. The DNA of the CDR3 is TGTGCCAGCAGCCAAGTCAGCGGGAGTGGCTACGAGCAGTACTTC.

The rearrangement links TRBV30 to TRBJ1-1; possible D gene TRBD1, 5 bases. Trimming removed 3 bases at V and 1 base at J, with 9 bases between. The CDR3 totals 13 residues. From germline, CDR1 is GTSNPN and CDR2 SVGIG (reference sequence). This chain's CDR3 is CAWRRDGNTEAFF. For the CDR3, the DNA is TGTGCCTGGAGGCGGGACGGGAACACTGAAGCTTTCTTT.

This clone was counted once. This chain connects TRBV28 to TRBJ2-7; possibly TRBD1 for D (6 bases). Between the trimmed V and J ends, which lost 6 bases and 3 bases, there was a span of 15 bases. The germline CDR1 and CDR2 sequences are MDHEN and SYDVKM. This CDR3 is built from 14 residues. For the CDR3, the DNA is TGTGCCAGCAGAGGAGGACAGACTCTCTACGAGCAGTACTTC. Its translation is CASRGGQTLYEQYF.

This chain connects TRBV11-2 to TRBJ2-3; 8 nucleotides agree with TRBD2. The CDR3 length is 16 residues. Germline-derived CDR1 and CDR2 are SGHAT and FQNNGV. With V trimmed by 4 bases and J by 5 bases, 11 bases remained unmatched. The CDR3 sequence is CASSSESGGGRDTQYF. The CDR3 region has the DNA TGTGCCAGCAGCTCTGAGAGCGGGGGCGGGAGAGATACGCAGTATTTT.